Detailed here is one T cell receptor (beta chain). This clone's antigen is unknown. No much larger clone is present one base from it, and per-base qualities are unavailable. From a lookup of the germline V gene, CDR1 and CDR2 are MDHEN and SYDVKM. After removal of 5 bases from V and 1 base from J, the junction retains 3 bases not matched to a gene. Measured from the cysteine to the phenylalanine, the CDR3 is 14 residues long. Just CDR3 DNA is preserved here, 42 bases in frame from base 1. Library generation was performed with the immunoSEQ multiplex PCR assay. TCRdb took this table from immuneACCESS and kept in-frame rearrangements with V and J called. Such tables lack part of the clones; where checked against another copy, unresolved V genes explain under half of the gap, and the rest is unexplained. This sample gives approximately 85,000 clones in total; around 94% of them show up just once. Under 0.3% of the sample lies in the top ten.

This specimen belongs to a study of technical replicates of blood from several donors (dated by TCRdb to the late 2010s). The V and J segments used are TRBV28 and TRBJ2-5, with 8 junctional bases fitting TRBD2. This receptor was obtained from a human donor in good health. The sequencing input was T cells isolated from PBMCs. This receptor has the CDR3 CASSRGGVQETQYF. In nucleotides, the sequence is TGTGCCAGCAGTCGGGGGGGTGTCCAAGAGACCCAGTACTTC.